One sample yielded the 27 T cell receptor beta chains listed below, sequenced in a study of blood T cells in healthy people across ages. Through a sample-barcoded 5' primer and a J-beta primer mix, a second PCR was run for roughly 6 to 12 cycles. TCRdb reanalysed the 5' RACE reads using MiXCR and keeps one entry per CDR3 protein. The sample records 870,000 or so distinct CDR3 sequences, 29% being singletons. The sample comprised blood. Receptors were obtained from a woman older than 75 in good health.

This clonotype has at least ten counts. The chain combines TRBV20-1 with TRBJ1-2; D unresolved. V dropped 4 bases and J dropped 0 bases, with 12 bases sitting between them. The CDR3 loop spans 14 amino acids. Germline V gene sequence: CDR1 DFQATT, CDR2 SNEGSKA (reference sequence). This CDR3 reads CSANTFASNYGYTF. DNA for the CDR3: TGCAGTGCTAACACCTTTGCCTCTAACTATGGCTACACCTTC.

This chain uses TRBV4-1 with TRBJ1-1; a weak D match, TRBD1 (5 bases). Germline CDR1 and CDR2: MGHRA and YSYEKL. The ends were cut back, 1 base at V and 5 bases at J, with 11 bases in the middle. There are 14 residues in the CDR3. This chain's CDR3 is CASSQARDGTEAFF. The CDR3 DNA reads as TGCGCCAGCAGCCAAGCCAGGGACGGAACTGAAGCTTTCTTT.

The V and J genes are TRBV5-1 and TRBJ1-1; D might be TRBD1 (6 bases). The CDR3 consists of 12 residues. The germline V and J ends were trimmed by 4 bases and 11 bases, with 15 bases remaining between them. Germline V gives CDR1 SGHRS, CDR2 YFSETQ. CDR3 protein: CASSQDRFDAFF. CDR3 in DNA: TGCGCCAGCAGCCAGGACAGATTTGATGCTTTCTTT.

This clonotype has just a few counts. The genes are TRBV5-1 and TRBJ2-5; D might be TRBD1 (5 bases). V shed 4 bases and J shed 2 bases, with 12 bases lying between them. Germline V CDR1 and CDR2: SGHRS, YFSETQ. This CDR3 contains 14 residues. CDR3 sequence: CASSRQHGQETQYF. DNA for the CDR3: TGCGCCAGCAGCCGACAGCACGGGCAAGAGACCCAGTACTTC.

The rearrangement links TRBV20-1 to TRBJ2-1, with 8 bases matching TRBD2. The CDR3 is 15 amino acids. In germline, CDR1 is DFQATT, CDR2 SNEGSKA (reference sequence). Trimming at V came to 6 bases and at J to 7 bases, leaving 14 bases not matched to a gene. For the CDR3, the DNA is TGCAGTGCCCACTCCCCGACGGGGGGGCGAAATGAGCAGTTCTTC. This translates into CSAHSPTGGRNEQFF.

The chain carries TRBV20-1 and TRBJ2-7, with D possibly matching TRBD2 (6 bases). Trimming took 7 bases from V and 7 from J, leaving 17 bases between them. The germline V gene has CDR1 DFQATT and CDR2 SNEGSKA (reference sequence). The CDR3 extends over 12 amino acids. As DNA, the CDR3 is TGCAGTGTTCCCGGGGACTTAGCGGAGCAGTACTTC. Protein: CSVPGDLAEQYF.

In this sample, this clonotype turned up many times. The chain couples TRBV7-2 to TRBJ2-5; D possibly corresponds to TRBD1 (6 bases). The germline V gene encodes CDR1 SGHTA and CDR2 FQGNSA. The CDR3 has 17 amino acids. Trimming pared 2 bases from V and 5 bases from J, leaving 21 bases between. CDR3 coding DNA: TGTGCCAGCAGCTTATCCTTGGTCTCAGGGGTGGTGGAGACCCAGTACTTC. This gives the protein CASSLSLVSGVVETQYF.

This clonotype was counted between two and nine times. The CDR3 DNA reads TGTGCCAGCAAAACCGGACGGTCCCAGTGGCCCCAGCATTTT. This codes for CASKTGRSQWPQHF. The rearrangement links TRBV12-3 or TRBV12-4 to TRBJ1-5; D gene unclear. This CDR3 spans 14 amino acids. V was cut by 7 bases and J by 9 bases, with 19 bases left in between.

This clonotype was recorded only once. Compared with germline, one end of the junction differs, possibly owing to a read error. The genes are TRBV10-3 and TRBJ2-1; 10 nucleotides align to TRBD1. CDR3 length: 18 amino acids. Germline V lookup: CDR1 ENHRY, CDR2 SYGVKD. CDR3 loop: CAISVDRGNSLSYSEQFF. The CDR3 DNA reads TGTGCCATCAGCGTGGACAGGGGGAACTCTCTGTCCTACAGTGAGCAGTTCTTC.

This clonotype has more than one count but fewer than ten. The chain couples TRBV29-1 to TRBJ1-1; 7 positions match TRBD1. The CDR3 is 14 amino acids. V was clipped by 7 bases and J by 2 bases; unmatched bases: 10. The germline V gene encodes CDR1 SQVTM and CDR2 ANQGSEA. The CDR3 spells CSGNRGFINTEAFF. Here the CDR3 DNA reads TGCAGCGGAAACAGGGGATTCATTAACACTGAAGCTTTCTTT.

In its sample, this clonotype was seen many times. This chain links TRBV6-2 or TRBV6-3 with TRBJ2-1; D is perhaps TRBD2 (6 bases). The ends were cut back, 2 bases at V and 2 bases at J, with 13 bases in the middle. Germline values: CDR1 MNHEY, CDR2 SVGEGT. The CDR3 loop spans 16 amino acids. CDR3 in DNA: TGTGCCAGCAGTTACCGGGACTTTACCCCCTACAATGAGCAGTTCTTC. Encoded protein: CASSYRDFTPYNEQFF.

The table lists this clonotype with a few counts. The chain couples TRBV27 to TRBJ2-3; D is undetermined. The CDR3 is 15 residues long. The V gene lost 4 bases and the J gene lost 0 bases, with 11 bases spanning the gap. CDR1 is MNHEY and CDR2 is SMNVEV in the germline V gene (reference sequence). The CDR3 is CASSSLTLSTDTQYF. CDR3 sequence (DNA): TGTGCCAGCAGTTCCCTCACTCTAAGCACAGATACGCAGTATTTT.

This clonotype came up many times. The chain uses TRBV7-2 and TRBJ2-3, with 16 bases fitting TRBD2. CDR1 is SGHTA, CDR2 FQGNSA, per germline. The CDR3 contains 19 residues. With 4 bases clipped from V and 3 bases from J, the junction kept 10 bases outside the gene matches. DNA of the CDR3: TGTGCCAGCAGCTCACGGGGACTAGCGGGGGGGCTTATAACAGATACGCAGTATTTT. Protein sequence: CASSSRGLAGGLITDTQYF.

The V call is TRBV20-1, the J call TRBJ2-3, with 8 bases matching TRBD2. The CDR3 sequence is 17 residues long. V shed 0 bases and J 2 bases; nucleotides not matched to a gene: 10. Germline V gene sequence: CDR1 DFQATT, CDR2 SNEGSKA (reference sequence). CDR3: CSARDNAWRGATDTQYF. In DNA, the CDR3 is TGCAGTGCTAGAGATAATGCTTGGCGGGGGGCCACAGATACGCAGTATTTT.

This clonotype has a handful of counts. The chain is built from TRBV6-2 or TRBV6-3 and TRBJ1-1; possible D gene TRBD1, 6 bases. Per the germline V gene, CDR1 is MNHEY and CDR2 is SVGEGT. V lost 2 bases and J lost 3, with 10 bases in between. The CDR3 consists of 14 residues. The CDR3 is CASSYGGLDTEAFF. The CDR3 nucleotides read TGTGCCAGCAGTTACGGGGGGCTGGACACTGAAGCTTTCTTT.

This clonotype has more than one count but fewer than ten. The chain carries TRBV12-3 or TRBV12-4 and TRBJ1-5; D is unclear. With 6 bases removed from V and 3 bases from J, the gap between germline ends came to 15 bases. The CDR3 is 15 residues long. DNA of the CDR3: TGTGCCAGCAGCGCCGCGGTCGGGGTCAATCAGCCCCAGCATTTT. Amino acid sequence: CASSAAVGVNQPQHF.

CDR3 region: CASSMGQARGYTF. The CDR3 DNA reads TGCGCCAGCAGCATGGGACAGGCCCGCGGCTACACCTTC. The rearrangement links TRBV4-3 to TRBJ1-2, with 8 bases identical to TRBD1. CDR1 is LGHNA and CDR2 is YSLEER in the germline V gene. V was pared by 5 bases and J by 8 bases, with 7 bases of the junction left unmatched. This CDR3 comprises 13 residues.

The V and J genes are TRBV20-1 and TRBJ1-1; D is ambiguous. Germline CDR1 DFQATT, CDR2 SNEGSKA (reference sequence). Trimming left V 5 bases short and J 1 base short, with 14 bases between. The CDR3 totals 14 residues. Here the CDR3 reads CSAGRATQNTEAFF. CDR3 nucleotide sequence: TGCAGTGCTGGTCGCGCTACCCAGAACACTGAAGCTTTCTTT.

This clonotype was counted ten times or more. The CDR3 sequence: CASSLTLAREQYF. CDR3 DNA: TGTGCCAGCAGCTTAACCCTAGCGAGGGAGCAGTACTTC. This chain uses TRBV11-2 with TRBJ2-7; a possible D gene is TRBD2 (6 bases). Trimming cost V 2 bases and J 7 bases, with 12 bases left between them. CDR3 length: 13 amino acids. Germline loops: CDR1 SGHAT, CDR2 FQNNGV.

At least ten counts were recorded for this clonotype. The chain has TRBV6-1 and TRBJ1-2; tentative D call: TRBD1 (5 bases). This CDR3 has 13 residues. The ends were cut back, 7 bases at V and 5 bases at J, with 14 bases in the middle. The germline V gene encodes CDR1 MNHNS and CDR2 SASEGT. The CDR3 region is CASTGVRGYGYTF. The CDR3 nucleotides read TGTGCCAGCACCGGGGTTCGGGGGTATGGCTACACCTTC.

Ten or more counts support this clonotype. The chain is built from TRBV4-3 and TRBJ1-1, with 7 bases lining up with TRBD1. The germline V gene encodes CDR1 LGHNA and CDR2 YSLEER. The V and J ends lost 5 bases and 4 bases, in that order; junction bases with no gene match: 7. There are 14 residues in the CDR3. CDR3 loop: CASSSRQGVTEAFF. The CDR3 DNA is TGCGCCAGCAGCTCCCGACAGGGTGTCACTGAAGCTTTCTTT.

Many counts were recorded for this clonotype. The rearrangement links TRBV4-2 to TRBJ2-5; D is perhaps TRBD1 or TRBD2 (6 bases each). CDR3 length: 14 amino acids. V shed 1 base and J shed 1 base, with 7 bases lying between them. Germline V gene sequence: CDR1 LGHNA, CDR2 YNFKEQ. CDR3 protein: CASSQGGAQETQYF. CDR3 nucleotides: TGTGCCAGCAGCCAAGGGGGGGCCCAAGAGACCCAGTACTTC.

This clonotype turned up a few times. This chain joins TRBV5-5 and TRBJ1-3; weak D call: TRBD1 (5 bases). The CDR3 covers 15 residues. The germline CDR1 and CDR2 sequences are SGHKS and YYEKEE (reference sequence). V was cut by 4 bases and J by 0 bases, with 11 bases left in between. CDR3 sequence reads: CASSPDTFSGNTIYF. The CDR3 nucleotides are TGTGCCAGCAGCCCGGACACTTTCTCTGGAAACACCATATATTTT.

This clonotype has just a few counts. CDR3 DNA sequence: TGCAGCGTTGAGATATGGGAGAGTTCCTACAATGAGCAGTTCTTC. Its protein is CSVEIWESSYNEQFF. The rearrangement uses TRBV29-1 and TRBJ2-1, with D perhaps TRBD2 (5 bases). CDR3 length equals 15 residues. V lost 3 bases to trimming and J lost 1 base, with 13 bases between them. The germline CDR1 and CDR2 sequences are SQVTM and ANQGSEA.

Regarding this clonotype: It may be a read error: a sequence one base away is much more abundant. The V call is TRBV20-1, the J call TRBJ2-7, with TRBD2 as a possible D gene (7 bases). CDR1 and CDR2 from the germline V gene are DFQATT and SNEGSKA (reference sequence). The CDR3 contains 13 residues. V was clipped by 3 bases and J by 12 bases, with 21 bases between them. The CDR3 protein is CSARGGGVDHAYF. CDR3 nucleotides: TGCAGTGCTAGGGGCGGGGGCGTCGATCATGCGTACTTC.

This clonotype occurred a few times. The chain links TRBV27 to TRBJ1-1; TRBD1 matches at 7 bases. The CDR3 consists of 14 residues. J gave up 5 bases and V 6 bases, and 9 bases lay outside the gene matches. The germline CDR1 and CDR2 sequences are MNHEY and SMNVEV (reference sequence). CDR3 nucleotides: TGTGCCAGCAGAAGAGCAGGGGGTTTGACTGAAGCTTTCTTT. This encodes CASRRAGGLTEAFF.

This clonotype has at least ten counts. The rearrangement uses TRBV5-1 and TRBJ1-1, with TRBD1 matching over 7 bases. V was clipped by 3 bases and J by 1 base; unmatched bases: 3. The CDR3 is made up of 14 amino acids. Germline V gene lookup returns CDR1 SGHRS and CDR2 YFSETQ. The CDR3 DNA reads as TGCGCCAGCAGCTCGGGACAGCCGAACACTGAAGCTTTCTTT. Translation: CASSSGQPNTEAFF.